The 30 T cell receptor beta chains given below trace back to one sample, sequenced in a study of T cells in narcolepsy (dated by TCRdb to the late 2010s). The protocol used for the library was the immunoSEQ multiplex PCR assay. What TCRdb holds here is the immuneACCESS table cut down to in-frame rearrangements. Part of the clones is not present; checked against another copy, under half of the missing clones reflect an unresolved V gene, and the others are unexplained. This sample lists about 33,000 clones; almost 90% were detected once. 1% to 1.5% of the sample is in the top ten clones. The sequenced material came from CD45RA- memory CD4+ T cells from PBMCs. Sample cell subset or site, as interpreted from the label and publication: memory T cells sorted ex vivo from peripheral blood. The receptors were gathered from a human donor with narcolepsy.

This chain links TRBV19 with TRBJ1-3, with D maybe TRBD1 (6 bases). The CDR3 sequence is 14 residues long. Trimming removed 5 bases from V and 4 bases from J, with 12 bases in between. Germline assignment: CDR1 LNHDA and CDR2 SQIVND (reference sequence). The CDR3: CASSPRGYGNTIYF. CDR3 coding DNA: TGTGCCAGTAGTCCCAGGGGCTACGGAAACACCATATATTTT.

This clone came up once. Other DNA variants within this sample encode the same CDR3. This chain links TRBV6-5 with TRBJ1-2; 7 nucleotides align to TRBD1. Germline V gives CDR1 MNHEY, CDR2 SVGAGI. The CDR3 has 13 amino acids. Trimming cost V 5 bases and J 0 bases; bases outside gene matches: 0. This chain's CDR3 is CASSTGANYGYTF. For the CDR3, the DNA is TGTGCCAGCAGTACAGGGGCTAACTATGGCTACACCTTC.

The V and J genes are TRBV18 and TRBJ1-1; perhaps TRBD1 as D (6 bases). Germline CDR1 reads KGHSH; CDR2 reads LQKENI. Trimming removed 6 bases at V and 7 bases at J, with 21 bases between. This CDR3 has 15 residues. As DNA, the CDR3 is TGTGCCAGCTCCCCTAGGGGGGCTCCAGACGGTGAAGCTTTCTTT. Translating it yields CASSPRGAPDGEAFF.

The chain combines TRBV6-5 with TRBJ1-1; D is unclear. This CDR3 spans 14 amino acids. The ends were cut back, 6 bases at V and 1 base at J, with 12 bases in the middle. From germline, CDR1 is MNHEY and CDR2 SVGAGI. The DNA for the CDR3 is TGTGCCAGCAGCAACACCCCGGGGAACACTGAAGCTTTCTTT. It is translated as CASSNTPGNTEAFF.

The J gene is TRBJ2-1, the V gene TRBV25-1; possible D gene TRBD2, 6 bases. Germline loops: CDR1 MGHDK, CDR2 SYGVNS. Trimming pared 6 bases from V and 2 bases from J, leaving 8 bases between. The CDR3 contains 13 residues. The CDR3: CASSREAYNEQFF. CDR3 nucleotides: TGTGCCAGCAGCAGGGAGGCCTACAATGAGCAGTTCTTC. Drawing the rest from reference TRBV25-1 and TRBJ2-1, the complete variable domain is EADIYQTPRYLVIGTGKKITLECSQTMGHDKMYWYQQDPGMELHLIHYSYGVNSTEKGDLSSESTVSRIRTEHFPLTLESARPSHTSQYLCASSREAYNEQFFGPGTRLTVL.

V and J are TRBV5-1 and TRBJ2-6; tentative D call: TRBD1 (6 bases). The V end was cut by 6 bases, the J end by 1 base, with 17 bases between. In germline, CDR1 is SGHRS, CDR2 YFSETQ. The length of the CDR3 is 17 residues. In DNA, the CDR3 is TGCGCCAGCACTCAGGGGCCCGCGGTATCTGGGGCCAACGTCCTGACTTTC. This sequence encodes CASTQGPAVSGANVLTF.

The rearrangement uses TRBV10-1 and TRBJ2-2, with D unclear. Trimming took off 3 bases at V and 5 bases at J, with 7 bases between the two ends. Germline CDR1 and CDR2: WNHNN and SYGVQD (reference sequence). The CDR3 spans 13 residues. Written as DNA, the CDR3 is TGCGCCAGCAGTGATTTAAGAACCGGGGAGCTGTTTTTT. Amino acid sequence: CASSDLRTGELFF.

The CDR3 spells CASSFLTGGYYEQYF. CDR3 DNA sequence: TGTGCCAGCAGTTTTCTTACAGGGGGATACTACGAGCAGTACTTC. V and J are TRBV28 and TRBJ2-7; 8 bases are shared with TRBD1. Looked up from germline, CDR1 is MDHEN and CDR2 is SYDVKM. J lost 3 bases, V lost 3 bases, and 7 bases had no gene match. The CDR3 runs to 15 residues.

V usage is TRBV25-1 and J usage is TRBJ2-3; TRBD2 agrees at 8 bases. V was clipped by 2 bases and J by 0 bases; unmatched bases: 7. Germline CDR1 and CDR2: MGHDK and SYGVNS. The CDR3 is 17 residues long. The CDR3 nucleotides read TGTGCCAGCAGTGAAACAGGCTCTAGCGGGAGCACAGATACGCAGTATTTT. Protein sequence: CASSETGSSGSTDTQYF.

This clone was seen only once. This chain links TRBV6-5 with TRBJ2-1; possibly TRBD1 for D (5 bases). Trimming left V 1 base short and J 4 bases short, with 11 bases between. Germline V lookup: CDR1 MNHEY, CDR2 SVGAGI. This CDR3 comprises 15 residues. This CDR3 reads CASSYLNQGYNEQFF. In DNA form, the CDR3 reads TGTGCCAGCAGTTACTTAAACCAGGGATACAATGAGCAGTTCTTC.

As concerns this clone: The junction does not match germline at one end; this may be a read error. The gene calls are TRBV4-1 and TRBJ1-2, with TRBD1 as a possible D gene (5 bases). The CDR3 contains 13 residues. Looked up from germline, CDR1 is MGHRA and CDR2 is YSYEKL. The CDR3 spells CASSQDDRTPRGF. DNA of the CDR3: TGCGCCAGCAGCCAAGATGATCGGACACCGCGGGGCTTC.

The CDR3 coding sequence is TGTGCCAGCAGCGTAGCGGGAGGACCCAATGAGCAGTTCTTC. Its protein product is CASSVAGGPNEQFF. The chain joins TRBV9 to TRBJ2-1; 7 positions agree with TRBD2. The CDR3 runs to 14 residues. Trimming took 0 bases from V and 6 from J; bases not matched to a gene: 3. Per germline, CDR1 SGDLS and CDR2 YYNGEE.

The chain joins TRBV7-9 to TRBJ2-1, with D possibly called TRBD1 or TRBD2 (5 bases each). Trimming pared 1 base from V and 9 bases from J, leaving 10 bases between. Germline values: CDR1 SEHNR, CDR2 FQNEAQ (reference sequence). This CDR3 is 13 amino acids long. The CDR3 region is CASSLVGETEQFF. The CDR3 region has the DNA TGTGCCAGCAGCTTAGTGGGGGAAACTGAGCAGTTCTTC.

The chain recombines TRBV10-1 with TRBJ1-5; perhaps TRBD1 as D (5 bases). Germline loops: CDR1 WNHNN, CDR2 SYGVQD (reference sequence). The length of the CDR3 is 18 residues. With 1 base removed from V and 0 bases from J, the gap between germline ends came to 16 bases. The CDR3 DNA follows: TGCGCCAGCAGTGAGTGGCTGCCAAAGACAGATAGCAATCAGCCCCAGCATTTT. This sequence encodes CASSEWLPKTDSNQPQHF.

This rearrangement joins TRBV6-5 to TRBJ1-3; 9 nucleotides match TRBD1. The CDR3 runs 13 residues. The V and J ends lost 6 bases and 7 bases, in that order; junction bases with no gene match: 4. The germline gives CDR1 MNHEY, CDR2 SVGAGI. The CDR3 is CASSQGTGNTIYF. DNA of the CDR3: TGTGCCAGCAGCCAAGGGACAGGGAACACCATATATTTT.

The rearrangement uses TRBV5-4 and TRBJ2-5; the D is unclear. This CDR3 has 15 residues. V lost 0 bases and J 3 bases, leaving 12 bases between the germline ends. The germline V gene encodes CDR1 SGHNT and CDR2 YYREEE (reference sequence). As DNA, the CDR3 is TGTGCCAGCAGCTTGGTACCCCAGGTGAAAGAGACCCAGTACTTC. This encodes CASSLVPQVKETQYF.

The J gene is TRBJ2-2, the V gene TRBV2; D uncertain. V was pared by 6 bases and J by 7 bases, with 12 bases between. Germline assignment: CDR1 SNHLY and CDR2 FYNNEI. This CDR3 is built from 13 residues. The CDR3 DNA follows: TGTGCCAGCAGCTCGCCGGAAATCGGGGAGCTGTTTTTT. Its translation is CASSSPEIGELFF.

This CDR3 is CASSSEGLETQYF. Here the CDR3 DNA reads TGCGCCAGCAGCTCGGAGGGCCTGGAGACCCAGTACTTC. The J gene is TRBJ2-5, the V gene TRBV5-1, with D perhaps matching TRBD2 (6 bases). The CDR3 is 13 amino acids. CDR1 is SGHRS and CDR2 is YFSETQ in the germline V gene. Trimming pared 3 bases from V and 5 bases from J, leaving 11 bases between.

The CDR3 here is CSVGQGAGTEAFF. The CDR3, as DNA: TGCAGCGTTGGACAGGGGGCGGGAACTGAAGCTTTCTTT. V and J are TRBV29-1 and TRBJ1-1, with 10 bases matching TRBD1. CDR1 is SQVTM, CDR2 ANQGSEA, per germline. The trim removed 4 bases at V and 5 bases at J, leaving 4 bases unmatched. This CDR3 contains 13 residues.

The chain joins TRBV6-5 to TRBJ2-2, with 7 bases identical to TRBD2. Per the germline V gene, CDR1 is MNHEY and CDR2 is SVGAGI. This CDR3 has 16 residues. V trimming: 2 bases; J trimming: 7 bases; junction bases outside the gene matches: 10. This chain's CDR3 is CASSYPGLRVDGELFF. CDR3 bases: TGTGCCAGCAGTTACCCGGGACTACGAGTGGACGGGGAGCTGTTTTTT.

The chain couples TRBV20-1 to TRBJ2-5; D ambiguous. The J call may be mistaken, given a closer DNA end match to TRBJ2-7. The CDR3 sequence is 10 residues long. Looked up from germline, CDR1 is DFQATT and CDR2 is SNEGSKA (reference sequence). CDR3 DNA: TGCAGTGCTCGGGCATACGAGCAGTACTTC. This sequence encodes CSARAYEQYF.

V gene TRBV7-3 combines with J gene TRBJ2-1, with TRBD1 identical over 7 bases. V lost 5 bases to trimming and J lost 9 bases; unmatched junction nucleotides: 7. The CDR3 length is 13 residues. The germline V gene has CDR1 SGHTA and CDR2 FQGTGA. The CDR3 region is CASSQDRVGEQFF. CDR3 bases: TGTGCCAGCAGCCAAGACAGGGTTGGTGAGCAGTTCTTC.

The chain has TRBV5-1 and TRBJ1-1, with D perhaps matching TRBD1 (6 bases). V lost 0 bases, J lost 2 bases, and 8 bases lay in between. The CDR3 totals 14 residues. The V gene's germline CDR1 is SGHRS and CDR2 YFSETQ. This CDR3 is CASSLDRVNTEAFF. CDR3 DNA sequence: TGCGCCAGCAGCTTGGACAGGGTCAACACTGAAGCTTTCTTT.

The chain uses TRBV6-1 and TRBJ1-5; the D is unclear. The V gene's germline CDR1 is MNHNS and CDR2 SASEGT. The CDR3 length is 14 residues. Trimming left V 5 bases short and J 2 bases short, with 10 bases between. The CDR3 loop reads CASSPPAGNQPQHF. DNA of the CDR3: TGTGCCAGCAGTCCTCCGGCAGGCAATCAGCCCCAGCATTTT.

The V and J genes are TRBV9 and TRBJ2-3; weak D call: TRBD1 (8 bases). The CDR3 is 17 amino acids. Germline V gene lookup returns CDR1 SGDLS and CDR2 YYNGEE. Trimming stripped 3 bases from V and 2 bases from J, with 19 bases between. This CDR3 is CASSASGGGGLTDTQYF. The CDR3 DNA reads as TGTGCCAGCAGCGCCTCAGGGGGCGGGGGCCTCACAGATACGCAGTATTTT.

The V gene is TRBV9, the J gene TRBJ1-4, with D unclear. Germline V CDR1 and CDR2: SGDLS, YYNGEE. The ends were cut back, 5 bases at V and 8 bases at J, with 16 bases in the middle. The CDR3 length is 14 residues. In DNA form, the CDR3 reads TGTGCCAGCAGTTCAGAGAGGGTGAGCGAAAAACTGTTTTTT. The encoded protein is CASSSERVSEKLFF.

This chain connects TRBV11-2 to TRBJ2-1; D is perhaps TRBD1 or TRBD2 (5 bases each). The V end was cut by 5 bases, the J end by 9 bases, with 17 bases between. The CDR3 is 14 residues long. The V gene's germline CDR1 is SGHAT and CDR2 FQNNGV. The CDR3: CASSPLSRDGEQFF. Here the CDR3 DNA reads TGTGCCAGCAGCCCCCTTAGCCGGGACGGTGAGCAGTTCTTC.

This clone appeared a few times. The CDR3 coding sequence is TGTGCCAGCAGCTTGGAAGCGGGGCCGACAAATGAAAAACTGTTTTTT. Translation: CASSLEAGPTNEKLFF. This sequence joins TRBV5-5 and TRBJ1-4; a possible D gene is TRBD1 (5 bases). This CDR3 region has 16 residues. Per the germline V gene, CDR1 is SGHKS and CDR2 is YYEKEE (reference sequence). V was shortened by 0 bases and J by 5 bases, with 14 bases between the two germline ends.

The genes are TRBV19 and TRBJ1-2, with unresolved D. The CDR3 consists of 11 residues. Germline CDR1 reads LNHDA; CDR2 reads SQIVND (reference sequence). V was trimmed by 11 bases and J by 7 bases, leaving 14 bases between them. This chain's CDR3 is CASSRAGGYTF. The CDR3 DNA reads as TGTGCCTCCTCTCGGGCCGGTGGCTACACCTTC.

A remark on this clone: Germline is not matched at one junction end, which may reflect a read error. The sample has other DNA sequences that encode this CDR3 too. The V and J genes are TRBV19 and TRBJ2-2; D possibly corresponds to TRBD2 (5 bases). The CDR3 extends over 15 amino acids. From germline, CDR1 is LNHDA and CDR2 SQIVND (reference sequence). In DNA form, the CDR3 reads TGTGCCAGTAGCGCCGTCATGAGGGCGGCCGGAGAGCTGTTTTTT. Protein: CASSAVMRAAGELFF.